The clone carrying this TCR beta chain was seen a few times. Antigen unknown. This record belongs to a study of blood T cells in healthy people across ages. The CDR3 is made up of 12 amino acids. The trim removed 5 bases at V and 10 bases at J, leaving 8 bases unmatched. Study-level points and caveats: Considered underestimates were the diversity estimates obtained from one million T cells.

Each individual donor underwent a draw of approximately 9.8 milliliters of peripheral blood. Alongside a J-beta primer mix, a sample-barcoded 5' primer served in a second PCR lasting about 7 to 11 cycles. With 12 random nucleotides, a template-switch adaptor tagged each individual cDNA molecule. From the 5' RACE reads, TCRdb called clonotypes with MiXCR, one entry per CDR3 protein. The sample records 1.5 million to 1.9 million distinct CDR3 sequences, about 42% being singletons. Sequenced: blood. The origin of this receptor is a woman in her late teens or twenties in good health. V is TRBV12-3 or TRBV12-4 and J is TRBJ2-7; 7 nucleotides align to TRBD1. This chain's CDR3 is CASSRDRTSQYF. The DNA of the CDR3 is TGTGCCAGCAGTCGGGACAGAACTTCCCAGTACTTC.